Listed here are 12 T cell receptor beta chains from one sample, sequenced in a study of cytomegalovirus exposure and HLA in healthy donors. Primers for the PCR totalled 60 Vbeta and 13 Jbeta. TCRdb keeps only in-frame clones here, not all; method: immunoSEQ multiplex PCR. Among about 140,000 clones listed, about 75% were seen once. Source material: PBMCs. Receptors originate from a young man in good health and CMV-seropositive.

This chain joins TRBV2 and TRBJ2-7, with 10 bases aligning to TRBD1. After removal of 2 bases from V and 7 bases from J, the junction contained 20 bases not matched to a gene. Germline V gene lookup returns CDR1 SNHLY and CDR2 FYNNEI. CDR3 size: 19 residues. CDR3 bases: TGTGCCAGCAGTGAACGAATAAGGGACAGGGGCCCTGAGGGGAGAGAGCAGTACTTC. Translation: CASSERIRDRGPEGREQYF. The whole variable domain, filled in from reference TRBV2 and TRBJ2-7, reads EPEVTQTPSHQVTQMGQEVILRCVPISNHLYFYWYRQILGQKVEFLVSFYNNEISEKSEIFDDQFSVERPDGSNFTLKIRSTKLEDSAMYFCASSERIRDRGPEGREQYFGPGTRLTVT.

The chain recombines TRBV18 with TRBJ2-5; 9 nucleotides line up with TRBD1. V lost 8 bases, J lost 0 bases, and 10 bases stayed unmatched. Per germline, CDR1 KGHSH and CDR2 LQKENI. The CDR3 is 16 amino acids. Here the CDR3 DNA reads TGTGCCAGCCACGGTACCGGGACAGGGTACCAAGAGACCCAGTACTTC. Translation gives CASHGTGTGYQETQYF.

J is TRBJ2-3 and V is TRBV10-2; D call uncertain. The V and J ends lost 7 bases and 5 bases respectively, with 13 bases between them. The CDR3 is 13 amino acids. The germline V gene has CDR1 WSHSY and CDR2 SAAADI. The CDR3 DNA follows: TGCGCCAGCAACTCCTTACTGGTAGATACGCAGTATTTT. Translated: CASNSLLVDTQYF.

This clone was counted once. The CDR3 DNA reads as TGTGCCAGTCAGGGACAACTAATAGATGAGCAGTTCTTC. The encoded protein is CASQGQLIDEQFF. The rearrangement joins TRBV21-1 to TRBJ2-1; the D call TRBD1 from the table was never checked on the DNA. TRBV21-1 is given as a pseudogene. This CDR3 is 13 amino acids long.

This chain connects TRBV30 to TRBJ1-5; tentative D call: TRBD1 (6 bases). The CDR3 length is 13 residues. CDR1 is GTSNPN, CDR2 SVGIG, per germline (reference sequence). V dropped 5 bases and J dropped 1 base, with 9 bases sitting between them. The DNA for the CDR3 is TGTGCCTGGGGACAGACCAGCAATCAGCCCCAGCATTTT. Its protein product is CAWGQTSNQPQHF.

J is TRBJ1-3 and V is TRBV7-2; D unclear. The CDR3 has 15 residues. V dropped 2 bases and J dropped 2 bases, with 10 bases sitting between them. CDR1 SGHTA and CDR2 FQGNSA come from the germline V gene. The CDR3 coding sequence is TGTGCCAGCAGCTTAAGTTGGCCTCCTGGAAACACCATATATTTT. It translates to CASSLSWPPGNTIYF.

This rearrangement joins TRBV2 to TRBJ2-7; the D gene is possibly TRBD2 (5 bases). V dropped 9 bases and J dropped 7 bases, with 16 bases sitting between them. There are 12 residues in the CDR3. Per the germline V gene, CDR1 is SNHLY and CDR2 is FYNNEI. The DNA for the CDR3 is TGTGCCAGGGGAGTGGCGTTGGAAGAGCAGTACTTC. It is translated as CARGVALEEQYF. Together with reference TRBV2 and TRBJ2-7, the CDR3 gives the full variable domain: EPEVTQTPSHQVTQMGQEVILRCVPISNHLYFYWYRQILGQKVEFLVSFYNNEISEKSEIFDDQFSVERPDGSNFTLKIRSTKLEDSAMYFCARGVALEEQYFGPGTRLTVT.

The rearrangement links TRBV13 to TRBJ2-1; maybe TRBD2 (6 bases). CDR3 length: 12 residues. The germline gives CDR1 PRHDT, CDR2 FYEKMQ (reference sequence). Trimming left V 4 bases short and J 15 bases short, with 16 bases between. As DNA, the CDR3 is TGTGCCAGCAGCTCAGGAGGGGACTGGTTGTTCTTC. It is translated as CASSSGGDWLFF. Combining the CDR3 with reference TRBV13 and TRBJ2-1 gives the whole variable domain AAGVIQSPRHLIKEKRETATLKCYPIPRHDTVYWYQQGPGQDPQFLISFYEKMQSDKGSIPDRFSAQQFSDYHSELNMSSLELGDSALYFCASSSGGDWLFFGPGTRLTVL.

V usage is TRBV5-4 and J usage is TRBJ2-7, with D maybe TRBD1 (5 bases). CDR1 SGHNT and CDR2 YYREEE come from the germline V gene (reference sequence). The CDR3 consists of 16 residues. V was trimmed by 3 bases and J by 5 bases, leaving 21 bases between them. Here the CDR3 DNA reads TGTGCCAGCAGCTGGAAGATGACAGCTCAAGTCCACGAGCAGTACTTC. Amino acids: CASSWKMTAQVHEQYF.

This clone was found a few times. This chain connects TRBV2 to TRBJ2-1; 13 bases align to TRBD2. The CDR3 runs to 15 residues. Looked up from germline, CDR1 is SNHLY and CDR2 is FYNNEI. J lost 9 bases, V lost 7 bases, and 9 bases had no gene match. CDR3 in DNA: TGTGCCAGCATGCGGACTAGCGGGAGAAAGAGTGAGCAGTTCTTC. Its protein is CASMRTSGRKSEQFF.

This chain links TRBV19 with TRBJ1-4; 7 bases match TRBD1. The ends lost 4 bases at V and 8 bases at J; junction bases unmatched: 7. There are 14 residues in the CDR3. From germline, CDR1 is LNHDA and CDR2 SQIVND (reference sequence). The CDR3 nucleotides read TGTGCCAGTAGTAGAAGGGGGCTACAGGAAAAACTGTTTTTT. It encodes CASSRRGLQEKLFF.

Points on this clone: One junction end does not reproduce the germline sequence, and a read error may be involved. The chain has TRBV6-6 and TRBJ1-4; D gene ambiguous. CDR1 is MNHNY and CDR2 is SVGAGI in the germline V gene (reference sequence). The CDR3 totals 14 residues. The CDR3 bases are TGTGCCAGCAGTTATTCGGGCGGGCCTGAAGAACTGTTTTTT. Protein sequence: CASSYSGGPEELFF.